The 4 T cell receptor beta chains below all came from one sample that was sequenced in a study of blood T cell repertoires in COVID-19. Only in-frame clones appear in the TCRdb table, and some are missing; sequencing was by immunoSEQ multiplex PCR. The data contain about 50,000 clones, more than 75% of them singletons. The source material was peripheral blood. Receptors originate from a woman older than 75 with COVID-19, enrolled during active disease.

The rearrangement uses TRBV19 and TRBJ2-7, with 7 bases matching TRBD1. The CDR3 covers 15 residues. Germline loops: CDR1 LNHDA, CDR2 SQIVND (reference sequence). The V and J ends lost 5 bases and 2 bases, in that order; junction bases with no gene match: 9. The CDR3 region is CASSARQGGTYEQYF. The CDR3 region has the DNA TGTGCCAGTAGTGCCCGACAGGGTGGGACCTACGAGCAGTACTTC.

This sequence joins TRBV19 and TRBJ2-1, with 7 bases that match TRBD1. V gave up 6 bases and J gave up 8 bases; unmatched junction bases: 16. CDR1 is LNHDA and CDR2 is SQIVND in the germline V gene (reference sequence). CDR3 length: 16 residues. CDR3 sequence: CASRKDRRNMAHEQFF. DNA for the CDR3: TGTGCCAGTAGGAAGGACAGGCGGAATATGGCCCATGAGCAGTTCTTC.

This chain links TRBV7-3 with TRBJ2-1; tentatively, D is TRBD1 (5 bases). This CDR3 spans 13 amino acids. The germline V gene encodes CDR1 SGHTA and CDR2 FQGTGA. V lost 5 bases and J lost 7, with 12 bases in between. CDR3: CASSLQKGNEQFF. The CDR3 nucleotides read TGTGCCAGCAGCCTCCAAAAGGGGAATGAGCAGTTCTTC.

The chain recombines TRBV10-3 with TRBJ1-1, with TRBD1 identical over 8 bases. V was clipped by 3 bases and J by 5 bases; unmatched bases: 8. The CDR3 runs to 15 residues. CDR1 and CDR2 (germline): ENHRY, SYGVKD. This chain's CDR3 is CAISDPRTGRTEAFF. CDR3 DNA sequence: TGTGCCATCAGTGACCCCCGGACAGGGAGAACTGAAGCTTTCTTT.